A selection of T cell receptor beta chains follows, all from one sample in a study of tumor and adjacent non-tumor tissue in lung cancer. One entry per CDR3 protein, called by TCRdb with MiXCR from the multiplex PCR reads. This sample has tens of thousands of distinct CDR3 sequences; roughly 72% occur once, and the top ten carry 8% to 9.5%. The source material was lung tumor tissue. All receptors derive from a middle-aged woman with non-small cell lung cancer. Both conserved end residues are part of each CDR3. D genes are given only for firm matches. Size is stated for part of the rows, as once, few or many counts, or as a class when the clone is expanded.

length,D,J,V,size,DNA,CDR3
13,-,TRBJ2-3,TRBV29-1,-,TGCAGCGTTTGGGGGATTTCCACAGATACCCAGTATTTT,CSVWGISTDTQYF
16,TRBD2,TRBJ2-3,TRBV7-3,-,TGTGCCAGCAGCCTATCACTAGCGGGGGGGGCAGATACGCAGTATTTT,CASSLSLAGGADTQYF
14,-,TRBJ2-7,TRBV4-2,-,TGCGCCAGCAGCAATGATGGCGCATCCTACGAGCGGTACTTC,CASSNDGASYERYF
13,-,TRBJ2-5,TRBV5-1,-,TGCGCCAGCGCCCCGGCAGTAAGAGAGACCCAGTATTTC,CASAPAVRETQYF
11,-,TRBJ2-5,TRBV5-1,many,TGCGCCAGCAGCTTGAAAGAGACCCAGTACTTC,CASSLKETQYF
13,-,TRBJ2-5,TRBV29-1,once,TGCAGCGATGAGCGCTGGGGAGATGAGACCCAGTACTTC,CSDERWGDETQYF
16,TRBD2,TRBJ2-7,TRBV11-1,-,TGTGCCAGCATCATCGGGACTAGCGGGCTATTCTATGAGCAGTACTTC,CASIIGTSGLFYEQYF
16,TRBD2,TRBJ2-3,TRBV6-5,-,TGTGCCAGCAGAAGGGGACTAGCTTGGAGGACAGATATACAGTATTTT,CASRRGLAWRTDIQYF
15,TRBD2,TRBJ2-5,TRBV28,once,TGTGCCAGCAGTTTTGGACTAGCGGGAGGGGAGACCCATTACTTC,CASSFGLAGGETHYF
18,TRBD2,TRBJ2-3,TRBV11-2,-,TGTGCCAGCAGCCGGGCGGCGGGGGGGCTCGTTAGCACAGATACGCAGTATTTT,CASSRAAGGLVSTDTQYF
12,-,TRBJ1-3,TRBV11-2,-,TGTGTCAGCAGCTTGGGGGGCAATACCATATATTTT,CVSSLGGNTIYF
14,TRBD2,TRBJ2-1,TRBV6-5,once,TGTGCCAGGAGACCCGGGACTAGCCACAATGAGCATTTCTTC,CARRPGTSHNEHFF
23,TRBD1,TRBJ2-7,TRBV12-3/TRBV12-4,once,TGTGCCAGCGGTTCGGGACAGGGGTGGAATATACCCGAAAAATCAAACGACCTATATGAGCAGTACTTC,CASGSGQGWNIPEKSNDLYEQYF
14,-,TRBJ2-1,TRBV19,-,TGTGCCAGTAGTATGCTAGCTGGAGGGGGTGAGCGGTTCTTC,CASSMLAGGGERFF
17,-,TRBJ2-5,TRBV11-2,-,TGTGCCAGCAGCTTAAGTAAAAGCGAGGGCCTACAAGAGATCCAGTACTTC,CASSLSKSEGLQEIQYF
18,TRBD2,TRBJ2-5,TRBV20-1,-,TGCACTGCTAACACCCACAATCTAGCGGGAGGGGTAAGAGAGATCCAGTACTTC,CTANTHNLAGGVREIQYF
16,-,TRBJ2-5,TRBV7-9,many,TGTGCCAGCAGCTTAGGGGGGCCCCCGGGCCAAGAGACCCAGTACTTC,CASSLGGPPGQETQYF
14,TRBD1,TRBJ2-1,TRBV28,-,TGTGCCAGCAGTTTGGACAGGTGGGTTTACGAGCAGTTCTTC,CASSLDRWVYEQFF
14,-,TRBJ1-3,TRBV12-3/TRBV12-4,-,TGTGCCACCAGACCGGGGGGAGCCGGAAACACCATATATTTC,CATRPGGAGNTIYF
13,-,TRBJ1-4,TRBV30,-,TGTACCTGTTCCGAGGGGGTTAATGAAAAACTGTTTTTT,CTCSEGVNEKLFF
14,TRBD1,TRBJ2-2,TRBV11-2,few,TGTGCCAGCAGCACAACAGGGGTCACCGGGGAGCTGTTTTTT,CASSTTGVTGELFF
16,TRBD2,TRBJ2-3,TRBV4-2,-,TGTGCCAGTAACCGACTAGCGGGGGGAAGCACAGATACGCAGTATTTT,CASNRLAGGSTDTQYF
14,-,TRBJ2-2,TRBV11-3,few,TGTGCCAGCAGCTTCCGACAAAGAATCGGGGAGTTGTTTTTT,CASSFRQRIGELFF
15,-,TRBJ1-6,TRBV6-6,once,TGTGCCAGCAGTTTAAGGATAGGGGAGTATTCACTCCTCCACTTT,CASSLRIGEYSLLHF
14,-,TRBJ1-2,TRBV11-1,-,TGTGCCAGCAGCTTAGGCCTGTCGGCAGACGGCTACACCTTC,CASSLGLSADGYTF
14,TRBD2,TRBJ2-1,TRBV11-3,-,TGTGCCAGCAGCGGGGGGGACTCCTACCATGAGCACTTCTTC,CASSGGDSYHEHFF
13,-,TRBJ1-1,TRBV12-3/TRBV12-4,-,TGTGCTAGCAGTGAGCTGTTGATCACTGAAGCTTTCTTT,CASSELLITEAFF
17,TRBD2,TRBJ2-3,TRBV11-2,-,TGTGCCAGCAGCCTTTCACTAGCGGGGGGCTCCACAGATACGCTGTATTTT,CASSLSLAGGSTDTLYF
14,-,TRBJ2-6,TRBV7-9,-,TGTGCCAGCCGCGAAGGTGATGGGGCCAACGTCCTGGCTTTC,CASREGDGANVLAF
16,TRBD2,TRBJ2-3,TRBV12-3/TRBV12-4,medium-sized,TGTGCCAGCACCCCCCAGGTGTTAGCGGGGTTCCATACGCAGTATTTT,CASTPQVLAGFHTQYF
16,-,TRBJ2-7,TRBV6-5,-,TGTGCCAGCAGTTACTTGAGTCCGGGTATTCCCTACGAGCAGTACTTC,CASSYLSPGIPYEQYF
15,-,TRBJ2-7,TRBV6-1,-,TGTGCAAGCAATGAGCAGGGTGGATACATCTACGAGCAGTACTTC,CASNEQGGYIYEQYF
11,-,TRBJ1-1,TRBV14,-,TGTTCCGGCAGCCATTCCATTGAAGCTTTCTTT,CSGSHSIEAFF
13,-,TRBJ2-5,TRBV5-1,-,TGCGCCATCAGCGTGTGGGGGGAAGAGACCCAGTATTTC,CAISVWGEETQYF
16,TRBD1,TRBJ1-4,TRBV5-6,many,TGTGCCAGCAGACAAGGGACAGGGGGCAAGGGAGAAAAACTGTTTTTT,CASRQGTGGKGEKLFF
16,-,TRBJ2-1,TRBV6-1,-,TGTGCCAGCAGTGAATCGGTAGCAGGGAGATACAATGAGCAGTTCTTC,CASSESVAGRYNEQFF
15,-,TRBJ2-2,TRBV11-2,once,TGTGCCAGCAGCTTTAGGCATATGGAAATCGGGGAGCTGTTTTTT,CASSFRHMEIGELFF
12,-,TRBJ1-3,TRBV20-1,many,TGCAGTGCGAAGAGAACAGGGAACACCATATATTTT,CSAKRTGNTIYF
18,TRBD1,TRBJ2-6,TRBV6-5,-,TGTGCCAGCAACCACAGGGGTACTTCCCGCTCTGGGGTCAACGTCCTGACCTTC,CASNHRGTSRSGVNVLTF
16,-,TRBJ2-3,TRBV12-3/TRBV12-4,-,TGTGCTAGCAGTCCCGGGGTAGCAAGGGGGACAGATACGCAGTATTTT,CASSPGVARGTDTQYF
13,TRBD2,TRBJ2-7,TRBV28,few,TGTGCCAGCAAGGGAGCAGCGGGACTCGAGCAGTACTTC,CASKGAAGLEQYF
15,TRBD1,TRBJ2-3,TRBV5-1,few,TGCGCCAGCAGCTTTTTGACAGGGGAGATAGATACGCAGTATTTT,CASSFLTGEIDTQYF
16,-,TRBJ1-3,TRBV4-2,-,TGTGCCAGCAACCAAGATATGGGGTGCTCTGGAAACACCATATATTTT,CASNQDMGCSGNTIYF
15,-,TRBJ1-6,TRBV20-1,-,TGCAGTGTAAGTAACCGAGCAGGTTATAATTCACCCCTCCACTTT,CSVSNRAGYNSPLHF
14,-,TRBJ2-7,TRBV12-3/TRBV12-4,-,TGTGCCAGCAATTATTACAGTAGCTCCTACGAGCAGTACTTC,CASNYYSSSYEQYF
14,-,TRBJ1-6,TRBV10-2,-,TGCGCCTCAATACCAGCGATTTCTAATTCACCCCTCCACTTT,CASIPAISNSPLHF
13,-,TRBJ2-1,TRBV6-5,-,TGTGCCAGCAGTTACGGTGAGAGGGTAAATCAGTTCTTC,CASSYGERVNQFF
15,TRBD1,TRBJ1-1,TRBV5-1,many,TGCGCCAGCAGCTTAGATATCGACAGGGACGGTGAAGCTTTCTTT,CASSLDIDRDGEAFF
12,TRBD2,TRBJ2-1,TRBV12-3/TRBV12-4,-,TGTGCCAGCAATACGAAGGGAGGGGAGCAGTTCTTC,CASNTKGGEQFF
15,-,TRBJ2-3,TRBV11-2,-,TGTGCCAGCAGCTTAGGGATTAGCAGGACGGATACGCAGTATTTT,CASSLGISRTDTQYF
17,TRBD2,TRBJ2-3,TRBV12-3/TRBV12-4,-,TGTGCCAGCAGTGCGAGACTATCGGGGGGGAGCACAGATATGCAGTATTTT,CASSARLSGGSTDMQYF
15,TRBD1,TRBJ2-7,TRBV30,-,TGTGCCTGGAAAGTCAAGGGACAGGAGTCCTACGAGCAGTACTTC,CAWKVKGQESYEQYF
19,TRBD2,TRBJ2-2,TRBV9,-,TGTGCCAGCAGCGTAGACCCTAGCGGGGGGGTCTTTAAGGGCGGGGAGCTGTTTTTT,CASSVDPSGGVFKGGELFF
13,-,TRBJ2-7,TRBV6-1,-,TGTGGCAGCAGTGTGACAGTCTCCTACGAACAGTACTTC,CGSSVTVSYEQYF
18,-,TRBJ1-5,TRBV4-1,-,TGCGCCAGCAGCCATGATCTAATGGGGGTCAGCCGCAATCAGCTCCAGCATTTT,CASSHDLMGVSRNQLQHF